This TCR beta chain was recorded in a study of shared clonotypes between healthy human individuals. Data came from immunoSEQ multiplex PCR; TCRdb stores just in-frame clones and leaves some out. The data show about 800,000 clones, about 96% seen once. CDR3 size: 16 residues. Germline CDR1 MDHEN, CDR2 SYDVKM. V shed 7 bases and J shed 0 bases, with 16 bases lying between them. Terminally differentiated effector memory CD45RA+ cells were excluded from the naive CD8 cells, which were CD45RO-negative and positively selected for CCR7. This rearrangement joins TRBV28 to TRBJ2-4, with TRBD1 as a possible D gene (7 bases). The sequencing input was naive CD8+ T cells sorted from blood. The clonotype comes from a man younger than 40 in good health. DNA for the CDR3: TGTGCCAGCATCCCAGGGGGGACTCAAGCCAAAAACATTCAGTACTTC. It specifies CASIPGGTQAKNIQYF.